This T cell receptor beta chain was sequenced in a study of T cells in Graves' hyperthyroidism and ophthalmopathy. Overall study context: Staff took peripheral blood when the initial diagnosis was made, before any treatment began.

Using RNA transcripts as the source, TCR beta CDR3 regions were amplified. During a first-round RT-PCR of the TCR CDR3, the HTBI primer set was used. TCRdb itself ran the multiplex PCR reads through MiXCR, one entry per CDR3 protein. The data contain 300,000 to 350,000 distinct CDR3 sequences, about 15% of them singletons. This clonotype was found many times. Its antigen is not identified. This CDR3 has 14 residues. The germline gives CDR1 SGHRS, CDR2 YFSETQ. V lost 4 bases and J lost 5; bases outside the gene matches: 6. The study, taken as a whole, reports: For ophthalmopathy, model prediction preceded onset by a median around six months. Most clonotypes expanded in the thyroid (above 0.001) were also present in blood. A model using 13 V-J features told ophthalmopathy apart from stable hyperthyroidism.

The source of this sequence is a woman aged 30 to 39 with Graves' hyperthyroidism. Sequencing input: blood. The V call is TRBV5-1, the J call TRBJ1-5, with TRBD1 matching over 7 bases. The CDR3 bases are TGCGCCAGCAGCCCGGGCAGGGGGGATCAGCCCCAGCATTTT. It codes for CASSPGRGDQPQHF. Variable domain in full (rest from reference TRBV5-1 and TRBJ1-5): KAGVTQTPRYLIKTRGQQVTLSCSPISGHRSVSWYQQTPGQGLQFLFEYFSETQRNKGNFPGRFSGRQFSNSRSEMNVSTLELGDSALYLCASSPGRGDQPQHFGDGTRLSIL.